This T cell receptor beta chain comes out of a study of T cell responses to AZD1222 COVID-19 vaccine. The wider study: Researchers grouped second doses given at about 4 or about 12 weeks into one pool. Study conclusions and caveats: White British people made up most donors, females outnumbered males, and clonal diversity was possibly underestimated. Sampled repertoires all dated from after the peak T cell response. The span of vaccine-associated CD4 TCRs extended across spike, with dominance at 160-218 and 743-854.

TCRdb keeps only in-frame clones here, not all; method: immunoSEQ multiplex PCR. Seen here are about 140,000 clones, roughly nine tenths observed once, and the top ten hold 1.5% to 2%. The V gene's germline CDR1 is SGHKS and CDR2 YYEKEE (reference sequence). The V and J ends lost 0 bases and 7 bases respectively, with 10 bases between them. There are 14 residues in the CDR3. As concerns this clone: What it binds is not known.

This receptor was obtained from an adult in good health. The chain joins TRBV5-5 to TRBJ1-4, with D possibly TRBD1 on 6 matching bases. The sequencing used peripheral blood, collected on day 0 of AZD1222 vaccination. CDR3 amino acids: CASSLGGGSEKLFF. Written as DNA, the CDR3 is TGTGCCAGCAGCTTGGGCGGGGGCAGTGAAAAACTGTTTTTT.